These T cell receptor beta chains were read from a single sample in a study of siplizumab effects on memory and regulatory T cells. Assay: immunoSEQ multiplex PCR; the TCRdb copy retains only in-frame clones and omits some. The sample lists about 100,000 clones; about 94% were seen once. Sequenced input: non-Treg CD4+ T cells sorted from blood. All receptors come from a human donor in good health. Each CDR3 is given with its conserved first and last residue. The order of the fields is D gene, J gene, V gene, clone size, CDR3 protein, CDR3 DNA. D genes are given only for firm matches. Clone size appears in some rows only: once, few, many, or a class for an expanded clone.

. TRBJ1-1 TRBV18 . CASSPSHLNTEAFF TGTGCCAGCTCACCTTCACATCTGAACACTGAAGCTTTCTTT
. TRBJ1-4 TRBV19 . CASRKARGPTNEKLFF TGTGCCAGCAGGAAAGCTCGCGGGCCAACTAATGAAAAACTGTTTTTT
. TRBJ2-5 TRBV5-4 once CASSTAKGETQYF TGTGCCAGCAGCACCGCAAAGGGGGAGACCCAGTACTTC
. TRBJ1-2 TRBV19 . CASSNPGRNYGYTF TGTGCCAGTAGTAATCCGGGACGGAACTATGGCTACACCTTC
. TRBJ1-4 TRBV7-9 few CASSPDSKREKLFF TGTGCCAGCAGCCCTGACTCTAAGCGGGAAAAACTGTTTTTT
. TRBJ1-5 TRBV5-1 once CASSYMGASNQPQHF TGCGCCAGCAGCTACATGGGGGCATCTAATCAGCCCCAGCATTTT
TRBD1 TRBJ2-5 TRBV19 . CASSPGQGVTQYF TGTGCCAGTAGTCCCGGACAGGGGGTGACCCAGTACTTC
. TRBJ2-1 TRBV2 . CASGGSSYNEQFF TGTGCCAGCGGGGGGAGCTCCTACAATGAGCAGTTCTTC
. TRBJ1-5 TRBV6-5 . CASMEVVNQPQHF TGTGCCAGCATGGAGGTGGTCAATCAGCCCCAGCATTTT
TRBD1 TRBJ1-6 TRBV19 . CASSTTGTGYSPLHF TGTGCCAGTAGTACGACCGGGACAGGGTATTCACCCCTCCACTTT
. TRBJ2-7 TRBV19 . CASSIDTGLGEQYF TGTGCCAGTAGTATAGATACCGGGTTAGGCGAGCAGTACTTC
. TRBJ2-7 TRBV5-5 once CASSWGVFGQYF TGTGCCAGCAGCTGGGGGGTTTTCGGGCAGTACTTC
. TRBJ1-4 TRBV6-1 . CASKTMGREKLFF TGTGCCAGCAAAACCATGGGGAGGGAAAAACTGTTTTTT
. TRBJ2-7 TRBV5-1 . CASSLGGRPSYEQYF TGCGCCAGCAGCTTGGGGGGGAGGCCCTCCTACGAGCAGTACTTC
. TRBJ2-5 TRBV12-5 . CASGRSDYLGETQYF TGTGCTAGTGGTCGCTCGGACTACCTAGGGGAGACCCAGTACTTC
. TRBJ2-7 TRBV10-3 . CAIKNGATLGYEQYF TGTGCCATCAAAAATGGCGCTACACTTGGCTACGAGCAGTACTTC
. TRBJ2-7 TRBV5-4 . CASTLGMRGEQYF TGTGCCAGCACCTTGGGGATGAGGGGCGAGCAGTACTTC
TRBD2 TRBJ2-3 TRBV7-3 . CASSPFSGMSTDTQYF TGTGCCAGCAGCCCCTTTAGCGGGATGAGCACAGATACGCAGTATTTT
TRBD1 TRBJ2-2 TRBV5-1 once CASTVRQGSGTGELFF TGCGCCAGCACCGTGCGACAGGGAAGTGGCACCGGGGAGCTGTTTTTT
TRBD2 TRBJ2-5 TRBV2 . CASTPGTSQETQYF TGTGCCAGCACTCCCGGGACTAGCCAAGAGACCCAGTACTTC
. TRBJ2-7 TRBV9 . CASSVGGIEVREQYF TGTGCCAGCAGCGTAGGAGGTATAGAGGTACGCGAGCAGTACTTC
. TRBJ1-2 TRBV4-1 few CASSRIGYGYTF TGCGCCAGCAGCCGGATCGGCTATGGCTACACCTTC
. TRBJ2-7 TRBV10-3 . CAISEATYEQYF TGTGCCATCAGTGAGGCGACCTACGAGCAGTACTTC
. TRBJ2-2 TRBV5-1 few CASSRGDGGPTGELFF TGCGCCAGCAGCCGAGGGGATGGGGGACCGACCGGGGAGCTGTTTTTT
. TRBJ1-1 TRBV10-3 few CAISSRVNTEAFF TGTGCCATCAGTTCAAGGGTGAACACTGAAGCTTTCTTT
. TRBJ2-3 TRBV10-1 . CASSVLGKDTQYF TGCGCCAGCAGTGTTTTGGGGAAAGATACGCAGTATTTT
. TRBJ1-4 TRBV7-6 . CASGATATNEKLFF TGTGCCAGCGGAGCGACAGCAACTAATGAAAAACTGTTTTTT